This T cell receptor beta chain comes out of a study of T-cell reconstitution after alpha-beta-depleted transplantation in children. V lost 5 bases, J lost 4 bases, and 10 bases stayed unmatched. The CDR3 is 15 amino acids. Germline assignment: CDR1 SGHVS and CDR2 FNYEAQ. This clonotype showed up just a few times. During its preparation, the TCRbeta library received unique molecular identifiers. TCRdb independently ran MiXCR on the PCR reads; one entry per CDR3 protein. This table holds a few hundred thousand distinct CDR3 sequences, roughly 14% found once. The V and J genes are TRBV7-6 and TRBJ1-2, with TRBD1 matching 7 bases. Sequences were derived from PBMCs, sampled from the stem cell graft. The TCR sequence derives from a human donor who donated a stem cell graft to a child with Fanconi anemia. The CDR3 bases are TGTGCCAGCAGCCTTCCGGGACAGACCTTCTATGGCTACACCTTC. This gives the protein CASSLPGQTFYGYTF.